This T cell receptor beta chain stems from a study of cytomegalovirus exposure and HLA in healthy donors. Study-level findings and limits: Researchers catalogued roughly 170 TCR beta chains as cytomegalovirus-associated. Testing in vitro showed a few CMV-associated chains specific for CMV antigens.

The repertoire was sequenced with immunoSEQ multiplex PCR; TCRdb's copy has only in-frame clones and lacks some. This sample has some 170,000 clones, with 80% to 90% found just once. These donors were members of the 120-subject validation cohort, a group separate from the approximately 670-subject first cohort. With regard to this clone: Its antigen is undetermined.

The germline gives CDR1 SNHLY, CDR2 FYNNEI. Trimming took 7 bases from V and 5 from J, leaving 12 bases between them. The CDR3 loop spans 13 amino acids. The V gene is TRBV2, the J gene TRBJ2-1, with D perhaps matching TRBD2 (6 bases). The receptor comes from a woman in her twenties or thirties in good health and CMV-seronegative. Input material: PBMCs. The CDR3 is CASKGTSNNEQFF. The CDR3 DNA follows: TGTGCCAGCAAGGGAACTAGCAACAATGAGCAGTTCTTC.